This is a list of T cell receptor beta chains from one sample in a study of T-cell reconstitution after alpha-beta-depleted transplantation in children. One entry per CDR3 protein results from TCRdb running MiXCR on the PCR reads. The sample has approximately 420,000 distinct CDR3 sequences; roughly a tenth are singletons. This specimen was PBMCs from the stem cell graft donor, taken from the stem cell graft. The receptors derive from a human donor who donated a stem cell graft to a child with acute myeloid leukemia. Both conserved end residues are part of each CDR3. Fields, in order: clone size, V gene, J gene, D gene, CDR3 protein, CDR3 DNA. The D gene is left open where the match is weak. Clone size is not always given. Where it is, it says once, few, many or a class for expanded clones.

NA	TRBV5-1	TRBJ2-7	TRBD2	CASSLGPSGSPRPYEQYF	TGCGCCAGCAGCTTGGGCCCTAGCGGGAGTCCTCGGCCCTACGAGCAGTACTTC
few	TRBV5-6	TRBJ2-2	NA	CASSFPRGRTGELFF	TGTGCCAGCAGCTTTCCCAGGGGTAGAACCGGGGAGCTGTTTTTT
few	TRBV5-1	TRBJ2-1	TRBD2	CASSYRLAGGLDEQFF	TGCGCCAGCAGCTATCGACTAGCGGGGGGATTAGATGAGCAGTTCTTC
NA	TRBV6-5	TRBJ1-5	NA	CASSFRGGGGPNQPQHF	TGTGCCAGCAGTTTCCGCGGGGGCGGGGGACCAAATCAGCCCCAGCATTTT
NA	TRBV5-1	TRBJ2-5	NA	CASRRAGPQETQYF	TGCGCCAGCAGGAGGGCAGGGCCCCAAGAGACCCAGTACTTC
NA	TRBV27	TRBJ1-6	TRBD1	CASRPHRTGTSSYNSPLHF	TGTGCCAGCAGACCCCATCGGACAGGGACTAGCTCCTATAATTCACCCCTCCACTTT
few	TRBV20-1	TRBJ2-1	NA	CSARRAGTYNEQFF	TGCAGTGCAAGGAGGGCGGGAACCTACAATGAGCAGTTCTTC
NA	TRBV29-1	TRBJ2-7	NA	CSVTPGHLGEEQYF	TGCAGCGTGACCCCGGGACACCTGGGCGAGGAGCAGTACTTC
few	TRBV18	TRBJ1-1	TRBD1	CASSPIPTGMNTEAFF	TGTGCCAGCTCACCAATCCCGACAGGGATGAACACTGAAGCTTTCTTT
few	TRBV11-1	TRBJ2-2	NA	CASSLVWGSNTGELFF	TGTGCCAGCAGCTTAGTTTGGGGAAGCAACACCGGGGAGCTGTTTTTT
NA	TRBV5-1	TRBJ2-7	TRBD1	CASSTGTGDEQYF	TGCGCCAGCAGCACCGGGACAGGGGACGAGCAGTACTTC
NA	TRBV4-1	TRBJ2-5	TRBD1	CASSQDGAGGIETQYF	TGCGCCAGCAGCCAAGATGGGGCAGGGGGAATAGAGACCCAGTACTTC
many	TRBV24-1	TRBJ2-1	NA	CATSDWGDEQFF	TGTGCCACCAGTGATTGGGGCGATGAGCAGTTCTTC
many	TRBV7-9	TRBJ1-2	TRBD1	CASSPGQLGGYTF	TGTGCCAGCAGCCCGGGACAGTTAGGTGGCTACACCTTC
many	TRBV5-1	TRBJ2-3	NA	CASSLLGKSTDTQYF	TGCGCCAGCAGCTTGCTCGGGAAAAGCACAGATACGCAGTATTTT
NA	TRBV27	TRBJ1-2	NA	CASSFLGSNYGYTF	TGTGCCAGCAGTTTCCTGGGTTCTAACTATGGCTACACCTTC
few	TRBV4-1	TRBJ2-5	NA	CASSQEEAQYF	TGCGCCAGCAGCCAAGAAGAGGCCCAGTACTTC
NA	TRBV27	TRBJ1-6	NA	CASTPQGGVSSPLHF	TGTGCCAGCACTCCGCAGGGTGGGGTTTCTTCACCCCTCCACTTT
many	TRBV29-1	TRBJ2-5	NA	CSAVTAALQETQYF	TGCAGCGCAGTCACGGCCGCCCTCCAAGAGACCCAGTACTTC
NA	TRBV12-3/TRBV12-4	TRBJ2-6	NA	CASSVTDSGANVLTF	TGTGCCAGCAGTGTCACAGATAGTGGGGCCAACGTCCTGACTTTC
few	TRBV5-1	TRBJ2-1	TRBD2	CASSLAVLAGGSLDEQFF	TGCGCCAGCAGCTTGGCCGTCTTAGCGGGAGGTTCCTTAGATGAGCAGTTCTTC
NA	TRBV12-5	TRBJ2-7	NA	CASGLALYEQYF	TGTGCTAGTGGTTTGGCCCTATACGAGCAGTACTTC
NA	TRBV3-1	TRBJ1-1	TRBD1	CASSQDMGQGSRGTEAFF	TGTGCCAGCAGCCAAGATATGGGACAGGGTAGCCGGGGAACTGAAGCTTTCTTT
NA	TRBV6-2/TRBV6-3	TRBJ1-5	TRBD1	CAAETGPGPQHF	TGTGCCGCCGAGACAGGGCCCGGGCCCCAGCATTTT
NA	TRBV5-1	TRBJ2-5	NA	CASSLAVGTETQYF	TGCGCCAGCAGCTTGGCCGTGGGAACGGAGACCCAGTACTTC
NA	TRBV27	TRBJ2-7	TRBD1	CASSLGTGLYEQYF	TGTGCCAGCAGTTTAGGGACAGGGTTGTACGAGCAGTACTTC
NA	TRBV6-1	TRBJ1-1	NA	CASSPTTGTTEAFF	TGTGCCAGCAGTCCTACTACAGGGACCACTGAAGCTTTCTTT
NA	TRBV20-1	TRBJ2-7	TRBD2	CSASWGGGGGEQYF	TGCAGTGCTAGTTGGGGCGGCGGGGGGGGTGAGCAGTACTTC
few	TRBV9	TRBJ1-1	NA	CASSREQANTEAFF	TGTGCCAGCAGCCGAGAACAGGCGAACACTGAAGCTTTCTTT
NA	TRBV7-2	TRBJ2-7	TRBD1	CASSSTRTGRNEQYF	TGTGCCAGCAGCTCAACCCGGACAGGGAGAAACGAGCAGTACTTC
few	TRBV9	TRBJ2-3	TRBD2	CASSVMERGGDTQYF	TGTGCCAGCAGCGTCATGGAGCGGGGCGGAGATACGCAGTATTTT
few	TRBV10-3	TRBJ1-2	TRBD1	CAISAGTDYGYTF	TGTGCCATCAGTGCCGGGACAGACTATGGCTACACCTTC
many	TRBV10-3	TRBJ2-3	NA	CAIKARGGTGAPSTDTQYF	TGTGCCATCAAAGCAAGGGGGGGCACAGGGGCCCCTAGCACAGATACGCAGTATTTT
few	TRBV7-6	TRBJ1-1	NA	CASSLIGTPMNTEAFF	TGTGCCAGCAGTTTAATCGGGACGCCTATGAACACTGAAGCTTTCTTT
many	TRBV20-1	TRBJ1-5	NA	CSARDRDHRNQPQHF	TGCAGTGCTAGAGATCGGGACCATCGCAATCAGCCCCAGCATTTT
NA	TRBV5-1	TRBJ2-5	NA	CASTKRSDQETQYF	TGCGCCAGCACCAAGCGCAGCGACCAAGAGACCCAGTACTTC
many	TRBV7-7	TRBJ2-5	NA	CASSAGQMETQYF	TGTGCTAGCAGCGCTGGACAAATGGAGACCCAGTACTTC
NA	TRBV7-9	TRBJ2-7	TRBD2	CASSSRLAGSYEQYF	TGTGCCAGCAGCTCAAGACTAGCGGGGTCCTACGAGCAGTACTTC
once	TRBV19	TRBJ1-3	NA	CASSIPGLSGNTIYF	TGTGCCAGTAGTATACCGGGACTCTCTGGAAACACCATATATTTT
few	TRBV5-1	TRBJ2-2	NA	CASSLDSPGELFF	TGCGCCAGCAGCCTGGACTCGCCCGGGGAGCTGTTTTTT
many	TRBV5-6	TRBJ1-3	NA	CASSWGPTVSGNTIYF	TGTGCCAGCAGCTGGGGCCCGACGGTCTCTGGAAACACCATATATTTT
few	TRBV12-3/TRBV12-4	TRBJ1-6	NA	CASTKTATNSPLHF	TGTGCCAGCACCAAGACAGCGACTAATTCACCCCTCCACTTT
NA	TRBV5-1	TRBJ2-3	NA	CASSLKGGQDTQYF	TGCGCCAGCAGCTTGAAGGGGGGGCAAGATACGCAGTATTTT
few	TRBV11-2	TRBJ2-7	NA	CASSLFGSDPYF	TGTGCCAGCAGCTTATTTGGATCAGATCCGTACTTC
few	TRBV9	TRBJ2-7	NA	CASSVTIRGEQYF	TGTGCCAGCAGCGTTACTATCAGGGGCGAGCAGTACTTC
NA	TRBV4-3	TRBJ1-1	NA	CASSQEVRVNTEAFF	TGCGCCAGCAGCCAAGAAGTCCGGGTAAACACTGAAGCTTTCTTT
many	TRBV20-1	TRBJ2-7	TRBD2	CSAPGTSGYEQYF	TGCAGTGCTCCCGGGACTAGCGGCTACGAGCAGTACTTC
few	TRBV4-1	TRBJ1-2	NA	CASSQDAGTEDYGYTF	TGCGCCAGCAGCCAAGATGCGGGAACAGAGGACTATGGCTACACCTTC
many	TRBV11-3	TRBJ2-3	NA	CASSLDSDTQYF	TGTGCCAGCAGCTTAGATTCAGATACGCAGTATTTT
NA	TRBV10-3	TRBJ2-2	TRBD2	CAISRIAGDNTGELFF	TGTGCCATCAGTCGAATAGCGGGAGACAACACCGGGGAGCTGTTTTTT
NA	TRBV7-3	TRBJ2-3	NA	CASSLFGQGRGNTQYF	TGTGCCAGCAGCTTATTTGGCCAGGGCCGGGGTAATACGCAGTATTTT
many	TRBV27	TRBJ2-7	NA	CASSRPGRSYEQYF	TGTGCCAGCAGTAGACCGGGACGAAGCTACGAGCAGTACTTC
NA	TRBV7-2	TRBJ2-3	TRBD2	CASSLAVAGAVDTQYF	TGTGCCAGCAGCTTAGCAGTAGCGGGAGCAGTAGATACGCAGTATTTT
few	TRBV20-1	TRBJ2-5	TRBD1	CSAGGQTQETQYF	TGCAGTGCTGGGGGACAGACCCAAGAGACCCAGTACTTC
NA	TRBV9	TRBJ2-1	TRBD2	CASSVDRSGGDSYNEQFF	TGTGCCAGCAGCGTAGATCGATCCGGGGGGGACTCCTACAATGAGCAGTTCTTC
many	TRBV5-1	TRBJ2-4	NA	CASSLGQEGAKNIQYF	TGCGCCAGCAGCTTGGGTCAGGAAGGGGCCAAAAACATTCAGTACTTC
few	TRBV5-1	TRBJ1-1	NA	CASSLAPDNTEAFF	TGCGCCAGCAGCTTGGCACCAGATAACACTGAAGCTTTCTTT